This T cell receptor beta chain was sequenced for a study of blood T cell repertoires in COVID-19. On the study more broadly: Acute and convalescent COVID-19 specimens originated in the United States, Italy and Spain. PBMCs, B-cell-depleted T cells, or T cells were the source of the cDNA or gDNA that made up the material.

In Seattle, patients joined the study during active infection and were tracked longitudinally. Germline CDR1 is ENHRY and CDR2 is SYGVKD. V lost 10 bases and J lost 2, with 11 bases in between. There are 12 residues in the CDR3. This clone was seen only once. In the original workflow: How many nucleated cells were present was estimated from reference gene primer amplification. Data came from immunoSEQ multiplex PCR; TCRdb stores just in-frame clones and leaves some out. Clonal size and the V and J genes are those of that table, whereas D and trimming came from the DNA. The sample has about 60,000 clones, roughly 88% seen once.

This clonotype originated in a man aged 25-40 years with COVID-19, enrolled during active disease. The chain combines TRBV10-3 with TRBJ2-5; TRBD1 is a possible D gene (6 bases). Sequencing input: peripheral blood. CDR3 loop: CATKTGQETQYF. The CDR3 bases are TGTGCCACCAAGACAGGACAAGAGACCCAGTACTTC.